This TCR beta chain was sequenced during a study of memory CD4+ T cells and cytomegalovirus serostatus. Study summary: Donors were healthy Belgian adults, several CMV seropositive and 20 to 30 seronegative.

Regarding this clone: Its specificity is unknown.

CDR1 SGHDT and CDR2 YYEEEE come from the germline V gene. The CDR3 spans 14 residues. The V and J ends lost 6 bases and 3 bases respectively, with 15 bases between them. Overall study results and limits: The CMV-associated TCR signature appears largely within the CD4+ memory repertoire.

The sort gate was single viable CD3+CD4+CD8-CD45RO+ cells for memory CD4+ T cells. Positive selection with CD4 microbeads enriched total CD4+ T cells. The method was immunoSEQ multiplex PCR; TCRdb's version includes in-frame clones alone and lacks a portion of them. The sample lists 55,000 to 80,000 clones, about 78% occurring once. The clonotype originates from an adult in good health and CMV-seropositive. Material: memory CD4+ T cells from blood. The chain links TRBV5-6 to TRBJ1-2, with a possible D match to TRBD1 (6 bases). CDR3 DNA: TGTGCCAGCAAGGGTCAGGGGATCGACTATGGCTACACCTTC. Amino acid sequence: CASKGQGIDYGYTF. Looking up the rest from reference TRBV5-6 and TRBJ1-2 gives the full variable domain: DAGVTQSPTHLIKTRGQQVTLRCSPKSGHDTVSWYQQALGQGPQFIFQYYEEEERQRGNFPDRFSGHQFPNYSSELNVNALLLGDSALYLCASKGQGIDYGYTFGSGTRLTVV.